This is a list of T cell receptor beta chains from one sample in a study of identical twins. TCRdb reprocessed the 5' RACE reads with MiXCR, giving one entry per CDR3 protein. The table has 450,000 to 500,000 distinct CDR3 sequences, approximately 14% seen once. These data also featured in a second study, about yellow fever vaccine responses in identical twins.

Sequencing was performed on CD4+ T cells sorted from blood. The source is a woman between 18 and 30 years old in good health. Each CDR3 is given with its conserved first and last residue. D genes are given only for firm matches. Some rows have no size entry. The others give once, few or many, or a class for an expanded clone.

>TRBJ2-4|few|TRBD2|14|TRBV20-1
TGCAGTGCCAAATTAGCGGGAGTGGGTAACATTCAGTACTTC
CSAKLAGVGNIQYF
>TRBJ2-1|NA|NA|14|TRBV6-2/TRBV6-3
TGTGCCAGCAGCTCTGACAGGATTGGTAGTGAGCAGTTCTTC
CASSSDRIGSEQFF
>TRBJ2-5|few|NA|14|TRBV6-2/TRBV6-3
TGTGCCAGCAGTTACCTGACGGGACAAGAGACCCAGTACTTC
CASSYLTGQETQYF
>TRBJ2-7|few|TRBD1|18|TRBV3-1
TGTGCCAGCAGCCAAGAGTTATCTTGGACAGGGGGCTCCTACGAGCAGTACTTC
CASSQELSWTGGSYEQYF
>TRBJ2-2|NA|TRBD1|14|TRBV20-1
TGCAGTGCACCGGACAGGACGAACACCGGGGAGCTGTTTTTT
CSAPDRTNTGELFF
>TRBJ2-7|NA|NA|14|TRBV7-8
TGTGCCAGCAGCCCCGACAGTGGGAACTACGAGCAGTACTTC
CASSPDSGNYEQYF
>TRBJ1-2|NA|TRBD1|13|TRBV11-2
TGTGCCAGCAGCCCGGGGACAGGCGGCGGCTACACCTTC
CASSPGTGGGYTF
>TRBJ2-2|few|NA|16|TRBV24-1
TGTGCCACCAGTGACCCTAGCACAGGGAGCACCGGGGAGCTGTTTTTT
CATSDPSTGSTGELFF
>TRBJ2-3|NA|NA|17|TRBV14
TGTGCCAGCAGCCAAGAGAGTACTAGCCGAAGCACAGATACGCAGTATTTT
CASSQESTSRSTDTQYF
>TRBJ1-4|few|NA|14|TRBV10-3
TGTGCCATCAGTGAAGGTGCGGGCCCCGAAAAACTGTTTTTT
CAISEGAGPEKLFF
>TRBJ2-7|few|NA|17|TRBV21-1
TGTGCCAGCAGCAAACTAACTAAGATACAGAGCTCCTACGAGCAGTACTTC
CASSKLTKIQSSYEQYF
>TRBJ2-7|NA|TRBD1|14|TRBV6-1
TGTGCCAGCGCTGGTCGGGGACAGTTCTACGAGCAGTACTTC
CASAGRGQFYEQYF
>TRBJ2-1|few|TRBD2|15|TRBV27
TGTGCCAGCAGTTTATCTGGGACTAGCGCAAATGAGCAGTTCTTC
CASSLSGTSANEQFF
>TRBJ2-3|NA|NA|14|TRBV7-2
TGTGCCAGCGGCCACAGGATCGTCCCAGATACGCAGTATTTT
CASGHRIVPDTQYF
>TRBJ2-1|NA|NA|15|TRBV4-1
TGCGCCAGCAGCCAGATCGTTGTCTCCTACAATGAGCAGTTCTTC
CASSQIVVSYNEQFF
>TRBJ2-7|NA|NA|14|TRBV19
TGTGCCAGTAGTACCGGGATGAATTTATACGAGCAGTACTTC
CASSTGMNLYEQYF
>TRBJ2-4|many|TRBD2|17|TRBV14
TGTGCCAGCAGCCAAGCCCAGGGACTAGCGGGAAGGAACATTCAGTACTTC
CASSQAQGLAGRNIQYF
>TRBJ2-3|many|NA|17|TRBV30
TGTGCCTGGACCTCTCCCGCGGCTCCCCTGGGCGAAGATACGCAGTATTTT
CAWTSPAAPLGEDTQYF
>TRBJ2-1|few|TRBD2|17|TRBV28
TGTGCCAGCACCACCCGGCGGGAGGGCCGGGCTAGGGATGAGCAGTTCTTC
CASTTRREGRARDEQFF
>TRBJ2-2|NA|NA|16|TRBV11-3
TGTGCCAGCAGCTTAGCCGGGGCGGGATACACCGGGGAGCTGTTTTTT
CASSLAGAGYTGELFF
>TRBJ2-7|few|NA|14|TRBV6-5
TGTGCCAGCAGTTACGAGGCGCTCTCCTACGAGCAGTACTTC
CASSYEALSYEQYF
>TRBJ1-5|NA|NA|15|TRBV7-8
TGTGCCAGCAGCTTAAGGAACAGGGAAAATCAGCCCCAGCATTTT
CASSLRNRENQPQHF
>TRBJ2-7|NA|NA|18|TRBV5-5
TGTGCCAGCAGCTTGGTTTTGGGTCGTCCAGGGGCAGGCTACGAGCAGTACTTC
CASSLVLGRPGAGYEQYF
>TRBJ2-1|many|TRBD2|15|TRBV5-1
TGTGCCAGCAGCCCCACTAGCGGGACCTACAATGAGCAGTTCTTC
CASSPTSGTYNEQFF
>TRBJ2-3|many|NA|14|TRBV11-2
TGTGCCAGCAGCACCGGGGTCAGCACAGATACGCAGTATTTT
CASSTGVSTDTQYF
>TRBJ1-5|few|NA|16|TRBV28
TGTGCCAGCAGAGGGGCAACAGGGCGGTTACGAGGGCCCCAGCATTTT
CASRGATGRLRGPQHF
>TRBJ2-5|NA|NA|14|TRBV6-2/TRBV6-3
TGTGCCAGCAGTTACAGAGCGTTCCAAGAGACCCAGTACTTC
CASSYRAFQETQYF
>TRBJ2-5|few|TRBD1|14|TRBV10-3
TGTGCCATCAGTGTCCAGGGGGCGGGAGAGACCCAGTACTTC
CAISVQGAGETQYF
>TRBJ2-3|NA|NA|15|TRBV5-1
TGCGCCAGCAGCTTGGAAGGGATTTCGCCATCCTGGCAGTATTTT
CASSLEGISPSWQYF
>TRBJ2-5|NA|NA|15|TRBV4-3
TGCGCCAGCAGCCAAGAGACCGCTAGGAGAGAGACCCAGTACTTC
CASSQETARRETQYF
>TRBJ2-3|many|NA|12|TRBV28
TGTGCCAGCAGAACTCCCACAGATACGCAGTATTTT
CASRTPTDTQYF
>TRBJ2-3|NA|NA|16|TRBV5-1
TGCGCCAGCAGCTCCCATTTCGGGCTAAACACAGATACGCAGTATTTT
CASSSHFGLNTDTQYF
>TRBJ1-5|many|NA|14|TRBV2
TGTGCCAGCAGTGAAGCGCGTAGCAATCAGCCCCAGCATTTT
CASSEARSNQPQHF
>TRBJ2-2|NA|NA|15|TRBV7-2
TGTGCCAGCAGCTTAGAAATAATCCAGACCGGGGAGCTGTTTTTT
CASSLEIIQTGELFF
>TRBJ2-3|many|NA|11|TRBV3-1
TGTGCCAGCTCGCAGGGAGATACGCAGTATTTT
CASSQGDTQYF
>TRBJ2-5|NA|TRBD1|13|TRBV30
TGTGCCTGGAGTCGACAGGGGGGGGAGACCCAGTACTTC
CAWSRQGGETQYF
>TRBJ1-1|NA|NA|14|TRBV3-1
TGTGCCAGCAGCCAAGAGCGGGAGAACACTGAAGCTTTCTTT
CASSQERENTEAFF
>TRBJ2-3|NA|NA|15|TRBV24-1
TGTGCCACCAGTGATTTAAGGGGTTGGGCAGATACGCAGTATTTT
CATSDLRGWADTQYF
>TRBJ2-3|NA|TRBD1|15|TRBV7-2
TGTGCCAGCACATCCCGGACAGGGGGCGCAGATACGCAGTATTTT
CASTSRTGGADTQYF
>TRBJ2-1|NA|NA|13|TRBV7-2
TGTGCCAGCTTGGAGGGGTCCTACAATGAGCAGTTCTTC
CASLEGSYNEQFF
>TRBJ1-1|NA|NA|14|TRBV7-2
TGTGCCAGCAGCTTCAGGAGGGAGAACACTGAAGCTTTCTTT
CASSFRRENTEAFF
>TRBJ2-3|NA|NA|16|TRBV5-1
TGCGCCAGCAGCTTGCAGGGGCCCGCAAGCACAGATACGCAGTATTTT
CASSLQGPASTDTQYF
>TRBJ2-5|NA|TRBD1|17|TRBV15
TGTGCCACCAGCAGCGGGACCGGGACAGGGGGTAAAGAGACCCAGTACTTC
CATSSGTGTGGKETQYF
>TRBJ1-4|few|NA|15|TRBV7-3
TGTGCCAGCAGCTTAGGTGACAGCCGATATGAAAAACTGTTTTTT
CASSLGDSRYEKLFF
>TRBJ1-6|many|TRBD1|14|TRBV3-1
TGTGCCAGCAGCCAGGGTGGGACAGACTCACCCCTCCACTTT
CASSQGGTDSPLHF
>TRBJ1-3|NA|NA|15|TRBV10-2
TGCGCCAGCAGGGGGACTGGGAGCTCTGGAAACACCATATATTTT
CASRGTGSSGNTIYF
>TRBJ2-3|NA|NA|15|TRBV29-1
TGCAGCGTAGCCGGCTCGGGCGTACCATCAGATACGCAGTATTTT
CSVAGSGVPSDTQYF
>TRBJ2-5|NA|NA|14|TRBV7-2
TGTGCCAGCAGCCCGGGGTTGCGGAAAGAGACCCAGTACTTC
CASSPGLRKETQYF
>TRBJ2-5|NA|NA|13|TRBV7-9
TGTGCCAGCAGCCAACCCCCCGGGGAGACCCAGTACTTC
CASSQPPGETQYF
>TRBJ2-1|NA|TRBD1|14|TRBV2
TGTGCCAGCAGGGACAGGGTTGCTTACAATGAGCAGTTCTTC
CASRDRVAYNEQFF
>TRBJ2-5|few|NA|14|TRBV20-1
TGCAGTGCTACAGAGAGCCTAATCCAAGAGACCCAGTACTTC
CSATESLIQETQYF
>TRBJ1-6|NA|NA|14|TRBV25-1
TGTGCCAGCAACTCCGGGACATGGGGTTCACCCCTCCACTTT
CASNSGTWGSPLHF
>TRBJ2-3|NA|TRBD2|21|TRBV4-1
TGCGCCAGCAGCCAGGACACGCGACTAGCGGGAGATCTCCCACTCGCAGATACGCAGTATTTT
CASSQDTRLAGDLPLADTQYF
>TRBJ2-7|few|TRBD1|15|TRBV4-3
TGCGCCAGCAGCCAAGCTAGGACAGGGATCTACGAGCAGTACTTC
CASSQARTGIYEQYF
>TRBJ2-2|NA|NA|20|TRBV4-2
TGTGCCAGCAGCCAAGTGAATTGGAGGGTCAGGGAACTTCGGACCGGGGAGCTGTTTTTT
CASSQVNWRVRELRTGELFF
>TRBJ2-7|NA|NA|14|TRBV6-2/TRBV6-3
TGTGCCAGCAGACCGACGTCTAGGGCGTGGGAGCAGTACTTC
CASRPTSRAWEQYF
>TRBJ2-3|few|NA|14|TRBV20-1
TGCAGTGCTAGAGATAACCTAAACACAGATACGCAGTATTTT
CSARDNLNTDTQYF
>TRBJ2-7|few|TRBD1|14|TRBV20-1
TGCAGTGCTAGAGTGGGACAGGGTTACTACGAGCAGTACTTC
CSARVGQGYYEQYF
>TRBJ2-7|NA|TRBD2|19|TRBV28
TGTGCCAGCAGATCATCGGAAGGACTAGCGGGAGGAGCCTTATACGAGCAGTACTTC
CASRSSEGLAGGALYEQYF